What follows is one TCR beta chain and its context. Its target is not known. This CDR3 has 16 amino acids. Trimming cost V 5 bases and J 0 bases; bases outside gene matches: 7. Germline CDR1 is SGHRS and CDR2 is YFSETQ. The sample belongs to a study of shared clonotypes between healthy human individuals. This table comes from immunoSEQ multiplex PCR, and its TCRdb copy is limited to in-frame clones, with some not included. The sample lists approximately 1,000,000 clones, 75% to 80% occurring once. The study's findings and limits: Large depth notwithstanding, sorted-subset sequencing proved incomplete by rarefaction. It was expected that sequencing depth would affect clonotype sharing among donors.

The genes are TRBV5-1 and TRBJ1-3, with 8 bases lining up with TRBD1. Sequenced input: memory CD4+ T cells from PBMCs. Subset reported: CD45RA-negative fraction. The receptor's source is a young man in good health. Some clones in this sample may be carry-over from other donors' samples. CDR3 DNA: TGCGCCAGCAGACCTGGGGGACAGGCCTCTGGAAACACCATATATTTT. Its translation: CASRPGGQASGNTIYF.